The 2 T cell receptor beta chains listed next were all sequenced from one sample in a study of metastatic and nonmetastatic thyroid tumors. TCRdb re-processed the PCR reads through MiXCR. The repertoire holds 20,000 to 25,000 clones, with roughly 13% as singletons. Nobody among the patients had been given any treatment before thyroid surgery. Sequenced: blood. Source of these receptors: a female donor with papillary thyroid cancer or a benign thyroid nodule (not recorded which). Some clones in this sample may be carry-over from other donors' samples.

The sample holds many counts of this clone. This sequence joins TRBV7-6 and TRBJ2-1, with D possibly TRBD1 on 6 matching bases. The germline V gene encodes CDR1 SGHVS and CDR2 FNYEAQ. The CDR3 contains 15 residues. V was cut by 5 bases and J by 4 bases, with 15 bases left in between. The CDR3 DNA follows: TGTGCCAGCAGCCGGGACATCGGAATATACAATGAGCAGTTCTTC. Protein product: CASSRDIGIYNEQFF.

This clone has a count of ten or more. J is TRBJ2-1 and V is TRBV5-1; D might be TRBD2 (5 bases). Germline V gene lookup returns CDR1 SGHRS and CDR2 YFSETQ. This CDR3 is built from 12 residues. V was pared by 4 bases and J by 9 bases, with 11 bases between. CDR3 protein: CASSVTRGEQFF. The CDR3 coding sequence is TGCGCCAGCAGCGTCACTAGAGGTGAGCAGTTCTTC. Variable domain in full (rest from reference TRBV5-1 and TRBJ2-1): KAGVTQTPRYLIKTRGQQVTLSCSPISGHRSVSWYQQTPGQGLQFLFEYFSETQRNKGNFPGRFSGRQFSNSRSEMNVSTLELGDSALYLCASSVTRGEQFFGPGTRLTVL.